These 22 T cell receptor beta chains came from one sample sequenced in a study of identical twins. A single record per CDR3 protein comes from TCRdb applying MiXCR to the 5' RACE reads. The table includes hundreds of thousands of distinct CDR3 sequences, approximately 20% detected once. The data were also submitted as part of a second study, on yellow fever vaccine responses in identical twins.

Sequenced input: CD4+ T cells sorted from blood. Receptors originate from a woman younger than 35 in good health.

This clonotype was seen more than once but under ten times. The rearrangement uses TRBV19 and TRBJ2-1; D is perhaps TRBD1 or TRBD2 (5 bases each). V dropped 3 bases and J dropped 8 bases, with 5 bases sitting between them. From germline, CDR1 is LNHDA and CDR2 SQIVND (reference sequence). This CDR3 has 11 residues. CDR3 sequence (DNA): TGTGCCAGTAGTATGGGGGATGAGCAGTTCTTC. It is translated as CASSMGDEQFF.

The rearrangement uses TRBV12-3 or TRBV12-4 and TRBJ2-1, with 10 bases matching TRBD2. V dropped 0 bases and J dropped 7; count of bases not matched to a gene: 9. CDR3 length equals 17 residues. The DNA for the CDR3 is TGTGCCAGCAGTTTAGCAGTCTATCTAGCGGGAGTTAATGAGCAGTTCTTC. Amino acids: CASSLAVYLAGVNEQFF.

The J gene is TRBJ1-2, the V gene TRBV20-1; D not resolved. This CDR3 has 8 residues. The germline V and J ends were trimmed by 6 bases and 7 bases, with 3 bases remaining between them. Germline CDR1 reads DFQATT; CDR2 reads SNEGSKA (reference sequence). The CDR3 region has the DNA TGCAGTGCGAGTGGCTACACCTTC. Its translation: CSASGYTF.

The rearrangement uses TRBV5-1 and TRBJ2-1; 7 nucleotides align to TRBD1. CDR1 SGHRS and CDR2 YFSETQ come from the germline V gene. CDR3 length equals 15 residues. J gave up 4 bases and V 0 bases, and 4 bases lay outside the gene matches. The CDR3 region has the DNA TGCGCCAGCAGCTTGGAGGGACAGCCATACAATGAGCAGTTCTTC. Translated: CASSLEGQPYNEQFF.

The chain combines TRBV10-3 with TRBJ2-2; TRBD1 is a possible D gene (5 bases). Trimming removed 7 bases at V and 3 bases at J, with 6 bases between. Germline V gene sequence: CDR1 ENHRY, CDR2 SYGVKD. The CDR3 loop spans 12 amino acids. The CDR3 region is CAIKGDTGELFF. For the CDR3, the DNA is TGTGCCATCAAAGGGGACACCGGGGAGCTGTTTTTT.

The chain has TRBV29-1 and TRBJ2-3; 12 bases are shared with TRBD2. V lost 2 bases, J lost 5 bases, and 5 bases stayed unmatched. The CDR3 is 15 residues long. CDR1 is SQVTM, CDR2 ANQGSEA, per germline. For the CDR3, the DNA is TGCAGCGTTGAATTGCTAGCGGGAGGGGTAGATACGCAGTATTTT. Its translation is CSVELLAGGVDTQYF.

The genes are TRBV7-9 and TRBJ2-3, with D tentatively TRBD1 (6 bases). The germline V and J ends were trimmed by 5 bases and 1 base, with 13 bases remaining between them. CDR1 SEHNR and CDR2 FQNEAQ come from the germline V gene (reference sequence). This CDR3 has 15 residues. This chain's CDR3 is CASSLGQFRTDTQYF. DNA for the CDR3: TGTGCCAGCAGCCTCGGACAGTTTCGCACAGATACGCAGTATTTT. The full variable domain, rest sourced from reference TRBV7-9 and TRBJ2-3, is DTGVSQNPRHKITKRGQNVTFRCDPISEHNRLYWYRQTLGQGPEFLTYFQNEAQLEKSRLLSDRFSAERPKGSFSTLEIQRTEQGDSAMYLCASSLGQFRTDTQYFGPGTRLTVL.

J is TRBJ2-7 and V is TRBV12-3 or TRBV12-4; D is perhaps TRBD1 (6 bases). The CDR3 consists of 14 residues. V lost 6 bases and J 5 bases, leaving 17 bases between the germline ends. The CDR3 loop is CASRPTGRGDEQYF. The CDR3 DNA follows: TGTGCCAGCAGGCCGACAGGTCGAGGGGACGAGCAGTACTTC.

The chain combines TRBV4-2 with TRBJ2-1; no clear D. CDR1 and CDR2 (germline): LGHNA, YNFKEQ. V was clipped by 3 bases and J by 8 bases, with 14 bases between them. The CDR3 runs to 14 residues. Here the CDR3 reads CASSHRTSRDEQFF. The CDR3 coding sequence is TGTGCCAGCAGCCATAGGACCTCCCGTGATGAGCAGTTCTTC.

The chain recombines TRBV5-1 with TRBJ2-1, with 10 nucleotides matching TRBD2. Germline CDR1 reads SGHRS; CDR2 reads YFSETQ. Losses at the gene ends were 2 bases for V and 5 bases for J; bases not matched to a gene: 7. This CDR3 contains 16 residues. The CDR3 protein is CASSFELAGANNEQFF. The CDR3 DNA sequence: TGCGCCAGCAGCTTTGAGCTAGCGGGGGCCAACAATGAGCAGTTCTTC.

The chain uses TRBV10-3 and TRBJ2-1, with D unresolved. Germline CDR1 is ENHRY and CDR2 is SYGVKD. The CDR3 runs 16 residues. The germline V and J ends were trimmed by 3 bases and 5 bases, with 17 bases remaining between them. CDR3 coding DNA: TGTGCCATCAGTGAAGGCCTAGGAACCGGAGACAATGAGCAGTTCTTC. It encodes CAISEGLGTGDNEQFF.

The chain couples TRBV5-4 to TRBJ2-2, with 7 bases matching TRBD2. The CDR3 is made up of 14 amino acids. Germline trimming cut 4 bases from V and 5 bases from J; bases unmatched to any gene: 5. Germline CDR1 and CDR2: SGHNT and YYREEE (reference sequence). CDR3 protein: CASSLGGLTGELFF. Here the CDR3 DNA reads TGTGCCAGCAGCCTGGGAGGGTTAACCGGGGAGCTGTTTTTT.

The chain recombines TRBV25-1 with TRBJ2-1, with a tentative D call TRBD2 (5 bases). The CDR3 covers 15 residues. Germline V gene lookup returns CDR1 MGHDK and CDR2 SYGVNS. Trimming pared 8 bases from V and 0 bases from J, leaving 14 bases between. CDR3 in amino acids: CASSPSRDSYNEQFF. CDR3 DNA: TGTGCCAGCTCCCCCAGCCGGGACTCCTACAATGAGCAGTTCTTC.

This clonotype was counted a few times. The genes are TRBV4-1 and TRBJ2-1; 9 nucleotides align to TRBD1. Germline loops: CDR1 MGHRA, CDR2 YSYEKL. V shed 0 bases and J 4 bases; nucleotides not matched to a gene: 4. The CDR3 has 16 residues. The CDR3 DNA follows: TGCGCCAGCAGCCAAGATTTTGGGACAGGGTACAATGAGCAGTTCTTC. It codes for CASSQDFGTGYNEQFF.

In its sample, this clonotype was seen many times. This chain links TRBV2 with TRBJ1-6; D uncertain. The CDR3 totals 13 residues. The germline V gene has CDR1 SNHLY and CDR2 FYNNEI. The V and J ends lost 6 bases and 10 bases respectively, with 13 bases between them. The CDR3 DNA is TGTGCCAGCAGAACGGCCCAAGGCTCACCCCTCCACTTT. It is translated as CASRTAQGSPLHF. Complete variable domain (other parts from reference TRBV2 and TRBJ1-6): EPEVTQTPSHQVTQMGQEVILRCVPISNHLYFYWYRQILGQKVEFLVSFYNNEISEKSEIFDDQFSVERPDGSNFTLKIRSTKLEDSAMYFCASRTAQGSPLHFGNGTRLTVT.

CDR3 sequence reads: CASSLIAAAQYF. In nucleotides, the CDR3 is TGTGCCAGCAGCTTGATCGCAGCGGCCCAGTACTTC. The chain has TRBV5-6 and TRBJ2-5; TRBD2 might be the D (5 bases). The CDR3 contains 12 residues. V dropped 1 base and J dropped 9 bases, with 10 bases sitting between them. CDR1 and CDR2 (germline): SGHDT, YYEEEE.

V gene TRBV5-1 combines with J gene TRBJ2-2, with D possibly being TRBD1 (5 bases). Per the germline V gene, CDR1 is SGHRS and CDR2 is YFSETQ. V was cut by 2 bases and J by 4 bases, with 12 bases left in between. The CDR3 extends over 15 amino acids. The CDR3 nucleotides read TGCGCCAGCAGCTTAGGGGCCATTCCCACCGGGGAGCTGTTTTTT. This encodes CASSLGAIPTGELFF.

The chain combines TRBV4-1 with TRBJ2-2; 14 nucleotides line up with TRBD2. J gave up 0 bases and V 4 bases, and 4 bases lay outside the gene matches. Germline-derived CDR1 and CDR2 are MGHRA and YSYEKL. The CDR3 consists of 18 residues. CDR3 region: CASSLGLAGGANTGELFF. The CDR3 nucleotides are TGCGCCAGCAGCCTAGGACTAGCGGGGGGAGCGAACACCGGGGAGCTGTTTTTT.

The chain employs TRBV2 and TRBJ2-4; TRBD1 might be the D (5 bases). With 5 bases removed from V and 9 bases from J, the gap between germline ends came to 20 bases. The CDR3 is 15 amino acids. The germline V gene encodes CDR1 SNHLY and CDR2 FYNNEI. CDR3 nucleotide sequence: TGTGCCAGCAGTTTCTCAGGGAATGCGAAGGGCATTCAGTACTTC. Residues: CASSFSGNAKGIQYF.

The chain uses TRBV2 and TRBJ1-2, with a weak D call TRBD1 (6 bases). CDR1 and CDR2 (germline): SNHLY, FYNNEI. Trimming pared 3 bases from V and 5 bases from J, leaving 10 bases between. This CDR3 is built from 13 residues. The CDR3: CASSDDRIYGYTF. The DNA for the CDR3 is TGTGCCAGCAGTGACGACAGGATTTATGGCTACACCTTC.

This sequence joins TRBV7-9 and TRBJ2-1, with 11 bases identical to TRBD2. CDR3 length: 17 residues. CDR1 is SEHNR, CDR2 FQNEAQ, per germline (reference sequence). V dropped 6 bases and J dropped 0; count of bases not matched to a gene: 7. CDR3 sequence: CASRPRLAGSSYNEQFF. Here the CDR3 DNA reads TGTGCCAGCAGACCAAGACTAGCGGGGAGCTCCTACAATGAGCAGTTCTTC.

The V and J genes are TRBV12-3 or TRBV12-4 and TRBJ2-7; 7 bases align to TRBD1. The CDR3 is 14 residues long. With V trimmed by 3 bases and J by 2 bases, 4 bases remained unmatched. Here the CDR3 reads CASSFQGVPYEQYF. The CDR3 bases are TGTGCCAGCAGTTTTCAGGGGGTCCCCTACGAGCAGTACTTC.